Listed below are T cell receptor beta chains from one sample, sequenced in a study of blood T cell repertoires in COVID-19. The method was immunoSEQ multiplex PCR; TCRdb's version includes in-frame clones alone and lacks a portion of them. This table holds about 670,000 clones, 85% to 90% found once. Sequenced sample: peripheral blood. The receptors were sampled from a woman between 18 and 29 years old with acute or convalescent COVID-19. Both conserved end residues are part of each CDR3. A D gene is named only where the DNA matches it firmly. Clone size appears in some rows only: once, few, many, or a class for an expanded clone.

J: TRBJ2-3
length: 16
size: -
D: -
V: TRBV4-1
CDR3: CASSRRGREGTDTQYF
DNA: TGCGCCAGCAGCCGCAGAGGCAGGGAGGGCACAGATACGCAGTATTTT

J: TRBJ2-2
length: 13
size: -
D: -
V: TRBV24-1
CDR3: CATSGQLTGELFF
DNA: TGTGCCACCAGTGGACAACTCACCGGGGAGCTGTTTTTT

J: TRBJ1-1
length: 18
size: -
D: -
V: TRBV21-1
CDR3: CASSILPGQGWVNTEAFF
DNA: TGTGCCAGCAGCATCTTACCGGGACAGGGTTGGGTGAACACTGAAGCTTTCTTT

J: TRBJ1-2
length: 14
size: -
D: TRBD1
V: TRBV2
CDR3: CASTPDRSRYGYTF
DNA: TGTGCCAGCACTCCGGACAGGAGTAGGTATGGCTACACCTTC

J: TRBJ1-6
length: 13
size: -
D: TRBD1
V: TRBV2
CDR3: CARGQADNSPLHF
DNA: TGTGCCAGGGGACAGGCCGATAATTCACCCCTCCACTTT

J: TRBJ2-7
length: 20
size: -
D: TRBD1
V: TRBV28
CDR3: CASSFSLAGGKAPWAYEQYF
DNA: TGTGCCAGCAGTTTTTCCCTAGCAGGGGGTAAGGCCCCCTGGGCCTACGAGCAGTACTTC

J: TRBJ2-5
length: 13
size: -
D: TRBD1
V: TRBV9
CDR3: CASGTGGGETQYF
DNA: TGTGCCAGTGGGACAGGGGGTGGAGAGACCCAGTACTTC

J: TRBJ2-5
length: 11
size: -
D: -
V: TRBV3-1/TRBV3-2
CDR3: CASSPGETQYF
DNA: TGTGCCAGCAGCCCCGGGGAGACCCAGTACTTC

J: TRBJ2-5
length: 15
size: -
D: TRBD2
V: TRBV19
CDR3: CASSSSAGGQETQYF
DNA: TGTGCCAGTAGTTCCTCAGCGGGGGGCCAAGAGACCCAGTACTTC

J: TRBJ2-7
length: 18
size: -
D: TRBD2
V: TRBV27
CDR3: CASSTYYPQRGLSYEQYF
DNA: TGTGCCAGCAGTACCTATTATCCCCAGCGGGGGCTGTCCTACGAGCAGTACTTC

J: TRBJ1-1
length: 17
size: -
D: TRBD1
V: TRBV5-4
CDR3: CASSFGGGGFWDYEAFF
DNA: TGTGCCAGCAGCTTTGGAGGGGGCGGATTTTGGGATTATGAAGCTTTCTTT

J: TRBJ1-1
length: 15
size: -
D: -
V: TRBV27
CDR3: CASSSRGVGDTEAFF
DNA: TGTGCCAGCTCCTCACGGGGGGTGGGGGACACTGAAGCTTTCTTT

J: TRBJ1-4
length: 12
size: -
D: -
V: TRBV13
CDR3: CASSLGQGGLFF
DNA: TGTGCCAGCAGCTTAGGACAGGGTGGACTGTTTTTT

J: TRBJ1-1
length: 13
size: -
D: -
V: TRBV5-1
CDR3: CASSADRNTEAFF
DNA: TGCGCCAGCAGCGCGGACAGGAACACTGAAGCTTTCTTT

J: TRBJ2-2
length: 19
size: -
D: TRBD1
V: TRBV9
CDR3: CASSVGFMRQGFGAGELFF
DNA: TGTGCCAGCAGCGTAGGTTTTATGAGACAGGGTTTTGGAGCCGGGGAGCTGTTTTTT

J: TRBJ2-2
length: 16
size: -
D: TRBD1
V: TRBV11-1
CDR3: CASSTRQGRYTGELFF
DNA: TGTGCCAGCAGCACCCGACAGGGTCGGTACACCGGGGAGCTGTTTTTT

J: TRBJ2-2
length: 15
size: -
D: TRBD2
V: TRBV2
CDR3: CASSESSGGAGELFF
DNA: TGTGCCAGCAGCGAAAGTAGCGGGGGTGCCGGGGAGCTGTTTTTT

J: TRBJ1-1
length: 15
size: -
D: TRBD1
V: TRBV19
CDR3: CASSPLGQGRDEAFF
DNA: TGTGCCAGTAGCCCGCTGGGACAGGGTAGGGATGAAGCTTTCTTT

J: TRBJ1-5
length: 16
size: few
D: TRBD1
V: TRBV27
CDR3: CASSPNRGRDNQPQHF
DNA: TGTGCCAGCAGTCCTAACAGGGGGCGGGACAATCAGCCCCAGCATTTT

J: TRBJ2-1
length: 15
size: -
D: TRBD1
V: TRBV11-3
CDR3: CASSSEGAAWNEQFF
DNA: TGTGCCAGCAGCTCAGAGGGGGCAGCGTGGAATGAGCAGTTCTTC

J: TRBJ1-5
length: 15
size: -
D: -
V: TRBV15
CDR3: CATSRDPGAFQPQHF
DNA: TGTGCCACCAGCAGAGATCCCGGAGCCTTCCAGCCCCAGCATTTT

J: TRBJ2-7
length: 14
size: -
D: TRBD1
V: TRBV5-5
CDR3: CASSLGDSGYEQYF
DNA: TGTGCCAGCAGCTTGGGGGACAGCGGCTACGAGCAGTACTTC

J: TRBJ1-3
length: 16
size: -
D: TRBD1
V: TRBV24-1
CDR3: CATSDGTGQRGNTIYF
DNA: TGTGCCACCAGTGATGGGACAGGGCAGCGGGGAAACACCATATATTTT

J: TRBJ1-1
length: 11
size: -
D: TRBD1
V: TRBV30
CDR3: CAWGGTAEAFF
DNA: TGTGCCTGGGGCGGGACAGCTGAAGCTTTCTTT

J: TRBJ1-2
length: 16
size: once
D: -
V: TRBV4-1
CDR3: CASSQDRPRTFEGYTF
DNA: TGCGCCAGCAGCCAAGATCGTCCGAGGACATTCGAGGGCTACACCTTC

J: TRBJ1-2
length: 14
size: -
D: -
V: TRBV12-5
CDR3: CASGPGGANYGYTF
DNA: TGTGCTAGTGGCCCCGGGGGAGCTAACTATGGCTACACCTTC

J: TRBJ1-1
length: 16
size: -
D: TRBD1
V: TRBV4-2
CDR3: CASSRLSGTVNTEAFF
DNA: TGTGCCAGCAGCCGACTTTCCGGGACAGTGAACACTGAAGCTTTCTTT

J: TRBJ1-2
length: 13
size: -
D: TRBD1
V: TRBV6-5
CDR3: CASSLTGDYGYTF
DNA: TGTGCCAGCAGCCTGACAGGGGACTATGGCTACACCTTC

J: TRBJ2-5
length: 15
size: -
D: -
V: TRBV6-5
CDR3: CASSYSIARGKTQYF
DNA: TGTGCCAGCAGTTACTCGATAGCCAGGGGTAAGACCCAGTACTTC

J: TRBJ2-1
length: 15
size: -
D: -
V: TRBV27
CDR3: CASSLYLALYNEQFF
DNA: TGTGCCAGCAGTTTATACCTAGCCCTGTACAATGAGCAGTTCTTC

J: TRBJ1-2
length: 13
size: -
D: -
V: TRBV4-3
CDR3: CASSQDQRSGYTF
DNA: TGCGCCAGCAGCCAAGATCAGAGGAGTGGCTACACCTTC

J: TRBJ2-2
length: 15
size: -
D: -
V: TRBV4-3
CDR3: CASSQDPLVTGELFF
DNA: TGCGCCAGCAGCCAAGACCCTCTTGTGACCGGGGAGCTGTTTTTT